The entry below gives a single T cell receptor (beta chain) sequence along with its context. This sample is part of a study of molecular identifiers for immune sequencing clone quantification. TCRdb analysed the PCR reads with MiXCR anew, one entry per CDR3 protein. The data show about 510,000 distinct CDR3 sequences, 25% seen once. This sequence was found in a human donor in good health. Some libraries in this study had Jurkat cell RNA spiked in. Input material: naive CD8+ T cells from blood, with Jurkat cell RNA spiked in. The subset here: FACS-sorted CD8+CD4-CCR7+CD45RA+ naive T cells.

This CDR3 is CATRIRGHEQYF. As DNA, the CDR3 is TGTGCCACCAGGATAAGGGGGCATGAGCAGTACTTC. V is TRBV24-1 and J is TRBJ2-7, with TRBD1 identical over 7 bases. The CDR3 loop spans 12 amino acids. Trimming at V came to 7 bases and at J to 7 bases, leaving 6 bases not matched to a gene. Germline values: CDR1 KGHDR, CDR2 SFDVKD.